A selection of T cell receptor beta chains follows, all from one sample in a study of blood T cells in healthy people across ages. Via MiXCR, TCRdb re-called the 5' RACE reads, giving one row per CDR3 protein. The sample records more than 500,000 distinct CDR3 sequences, about 26% being singletons. This same sample was also part of a study on T cells of mothers and their children.

The sample comprised blood. These receptors were obtained from a boy aged 2 to 10 in good health. Each CDR3 is given with its conserved first and last residue. Each record gives: J gene, clone size, D gene, V gene, CDR3 DNA, CDR3 protein. D genes are given only for firm matches. A clone size is listed for some rows: how often the clone was seen (once, few, many), or a class if it is expanded.

>TRBJ2-1|-|TRBD2|TRBV14
TGTGCCAGCAGCCAAGTGAGGACTAGCGGGACGTACAATGAGCAGTTCTTC
CASSQVRTSGTYNEQFF
>TRBJ2-5|many|-|TRBV10-3
TGTGCCATCAGGGCTGAGGGGCAAGAGACCCAGTACTTC
CAIRAEGQETQYF
>TRBJ2-4|few|-|TRBV20-1
TGCAGTGCTAGAGTCGGAGGACTAGCCAAAAACATTCAGTACTTC
CSARVGGLAKNIQYF
>TRBJ1-2|few|-|TRBV5-1
TGCGCCAGCAGCTGGGGGTCAGGGTCGGACTATGGCTACACCTTC
CASSWGSGSDYGYTF
>TRBJ2-2|-|TRBD1|TRBV18
TGTGCCAGCTCACCTCTAGACAGGGACACCGGGGAGCTGTTTTTT
CASSPLDRDTGELFF
>TRBJ1-1|-|-|TRBV7-9
TGTGCCAGCAGCCCGCCGAGGGTAGGGGGGAAGAACACTGAAGCTTTCTTT
CASSPPRVGGKNTEAFF
>TRBJ2-5|few|-|TRBV6-5
TGTGCCAGCACCCGATCGGCCGTCCAAGAGACCCAGTACTTC
CASTRSAVQETQYF
>TRBJ2-1|-|-|TRBV11-2
TGTGCCAGCAGCTTAGGTCCGGGCCGAAGCTCCTACAATGAGCAGTTCTTC
CASSLGPGRSSYNEQFF
>TRBJ2-1|-|TRBD1|TRBV11-2
TGTGCCAGCAGCTTATCGACAGGGGGCAATGAGCAGTTCTTC
CASSLSTGGNEQFF
>TRBJ2-1|-|TRBD2|TRBV5-1
TGCGCCAGCGGACCTTTGACTAGCGGGAGCGGCAATGAGCAGTTCTTC
CASGPLTSGSGNEQFF
>TRBJ1-1|once|TRBD1|TRBV10-3
TGTGCCATCAGTGAGTCGGGGACAGGGAACACTGAAGCTTTCTTT
CAISESGTGNTEAFF
>TRBJ1-2|few|TRBD1|TRBV6-5
TGTGCCAGCAGTTACCTGGACAGGAACTATGGCTACACCTTC
CASSYLDRNYGYTF
>TRBJ2-2|few|-|TRBV4-2
TGTGCCAGCAGCCAAGAGGCAGCGACGAACACCGGGGAGCTGTTTTTT
CASSQEAATNTGELFF
>TRBJ2-5|-|-|TRBV3-1
TGTGCCAGCAGCCAAGGCCCTATCCCCCAGTACTTC
CASSQGPIPQYF
>TRBJ2-7|-|TRBD1|TRBV5-5
TGTGCCAGCAGGGACAGGGGAGACCCCTACGAGCAGTACTTC
CASRDRGDPYEQYF
>TRBJ2-7|-|TRBD2|TRBV27
TGTGCCAGCAGCCTAAGCGGGGGGTTCTCCTACGAGCAGTACTTC
CASSLSGGFSYEQYF
>TRBJ2-1|-|TRBD1|TRBV7-9
TGTGCCAGCAGCTTAGGCCAGGGGGAGTACAGTGAGCAGTTCTTC
CASSLGQGEYSEQFF
>TRBJ2-7|-|-|TRBV9
TGTGCCAGTGGGGGGCTACGCGAGCAGTACTTC
CASGGLREQYF
>TRBJ1-1|-|-|TRBV9
TGTGCCAGCAGCTCCGGCGCAAGCATGAACACTGAAGCTTTCTTT
CASSSGASMNTEAFF
>TRBJ2-1|few|-|TRBV29-1
TGCAGCGTTGCGAAGCGACTCTCCTACAATGAGCAGTTCTTC
CSVAKRLSYNEQFF
>TRBJ2-7|few|-|TRBV9
TGTGCCAGCAGCGTACAACCGAGCTCCTACGAGCAGTACTTC
CASSVQPSSYEQYF
>TRBJ2-3|few|-|TRBV5-1
TGCGCCAGCAGCCCGGTCGGGGGGCGCGGTGTAGATACGCAGTATTTT
CASSPVGGRGVDTQYF
>TRBJ2-3|-|-|TRBV25-1
TGTGCCAGCAGTGAACAACTGAGCACAGATACGCAGTATTTT
CASSEQLSTDTQYF
>TRBJ2-7|-|-|TRBV30
TGTGCCTGGAGGCATCGGGACAAGCACTACGAGCAGTACTTC
CAWRHRDKHYEQYF
>TRBJ2-6|-|-|TRBV20-1
TGCAGTGCTAGGAGCTCTGGGGCCAACGCCCTGACTTTC
CSARSSGANALTF
>TRBJ2-1|once|TRBD1|TRBV7-9
TGTGCCAGCAGCCCCCTAGGACAGGGCTGGGTGGATGAGCAGTTCTTC
CASSPLGQGWVDEQFF
>TRBJ2-7|-|TRBD1|TRBV6-2/TRBV6-3
TGTGCCAGCAGTTACGACCGGGACAGGGCTTTCTACGAGCAGTACTTC
CASSYDRDRAFYEQYF
>TRBJ2-1|many|-|TRBV7-6
TGTGCCAGCAGCTTAAGTCTGGGTTCCTACAATGAGCAGTTCTTC
CASSLSLGSYNEQFF
>TRBJ1-4|few|TRBD1|TRBV6-5
TGTGCCAGCAGTTCACGACTTTCGACAGGGCATGAAAAACTGTTCTTT
CASSSRLSTGHEKLFF
>TRBJ1-2|-|-|TRBV12-3/TRBV12-4
TGTGCCAGCAGTCCCTCCCCCTATGGCTACACCTTC
CASSPSPYGYTF
>TRBJ2-7|-|TRBD1|TRBV29-1
TGCAGCGTTGGCCGGGGACAGGGGGCTAGGGAGCAGTACTTC
CSVGRGQGAREQYF
>TRBJ2-3|-|TRBD2|TRBV10-3
TGTGCCATCAGTGAGAGCACTAGCGGGCTCACCACAGATACGCAGTATTTT
CAISESTSGLTTDTQYF
>TRBJ2-7|-|-|TRBV20-1
TGCAGTGCTACGACGGGGAGCGCCTACGAGCAGTACTTC
CSATTGSAYEQYF
>TRBJ2-7|-|-|TRBV7-2
TGTGCCAGCAGCTTATATGGCGGGGTAACCTACGAGCAGTACTTC
CASSLYGGVTYEQYF
>TRBJ1-3|-|-|TRBV11-2
TGTGCCAGCAAGGTACACTGGAGCTCTGGAAACACCATATATTTT
CASKVHWSSGNTIYF
>TRBJ2-3|-|TRBD2|TRBV9
TGTGCCAGCAGCGTTCCGGGGGGAACGCAGTATTTT
CASSVPGGTQYF
>TRBJ2-5|few|TRBD1|TRBV6-6
TGTGCCAGCAGTTACTCCAGGACAGGGGATAAAGAGACCCAGTACTTC
CASSYSRTGDKETQYF
>TRBJ2-5|-|-|TRBV21-1
TGTGCCAGCAATACACAGGGGGTAGAGGCAGAGACCCAGTACTTC
CASNTQGVEAETQYF
>TRBJ2-7|-|TRBD1|TRBV7-9
TGTGCCAGCAGCTCCGGGACAGGGCTCGGGGAGCAGTACTTC
CASSSGTGLGEQYF
>TRBJ2-7|-|-|TRBV6-5
TGTGCCAGCAGTCGGGGTGGGGGTGCCTACGAGCAGTACTTC
CASSRGGGAYEQYF
>TRBJ2-1|once|TRBD2|TRBV20-1
TGCAGTGCTAGCCGAACGACTAGCGGGACTGATGAGCAGTTCTTC
CSASRTTSGTDEQFF
>TRBJ2-2|-|-|TRBV6-2/TRBV6-3
TGTGCCAGCAGCGACCCATTGAACACCGGGGAGCTGTTTTTT
CASSDPLNTGELFF
>TRBJ2-3|-|-|TRBV4-3
TGCGCCAGCAGCCAAGACCGGGGAGGAGCAGATACGCAGTATTTT
CASSQDRGGADTQYF
>TRBJ2-5|few|TRBD1|TRBV6-1
TGTGCCAGCAGTGAAAGGGACAGAGACCAAGAGACCCAGTACTTC
CASSERDRDQETQYF
>TRBJ1-1|-|-|TRBV12-5
TGTGCTAGTGCCCCGTTCCAGGCAGGGGATATAGGGATGAACACTGAAGCTTTCTTT
CASAPFQAGDIGMNTEAFF
>TRBJ2-7|-|TRBD1|TRBV6-5
TGTGCCAGCAGTGGCTTAAACGGGACAGGGGTCGAGCAGTACTTC
CASSGLNGTGVEQYF
>TRBJ1-5|-|-|TRBV10-3
TGTGCCATCAGTGAGGGTACAGGGTTAGATCAGCCCCAGCATTTT
CAISEGTGLDQPQHF
>TRBJ2-2|few|TRBD2|TRBV27
TGTGCCAGCAGTTTACCGCAGCGGGGGAACACCGGGGAGCTGTTTTTT
CASSLPQRGNTGELFF
>TRBJ1-3|-|-|TRBV3-1
TGTGCCAGCAGCCAAGGGGCAGCGAAATCTGGAAACACCATATATTTT
CASSQGAAKSGNTIYF
>TRBJ2-1|-|-|TRBV5-4
TGTGCCAGCAGCTTGCCGCCCTCCGGGAGTACGGGCAATGAGCAGTTCTTC
CASSLPPSGSTGNEQFF
>TRBJ2-5|-|TRBD2|TRBV20-1
TGCAGTGCTTCTACTAGCGGGAGGGGAGAGACCCAGTACTTC
CSASTSGRGETQYF
>TRBJ1-5|-|-|TRBV24-1
TGTGCCACCAGTGAATCCGGGCTGCCCCAGCATTTT
CATSESGLPQHF
>TRBJ1-1|once|-|TRBV29-1
TGCAGCGTTGGGGGACGGCGGGCTTTCGAGGGTATGAACACTGAAGCTTTCTTT
CSVGGRRAFEGMNTEAFF
>TRBJ2-5|many|-|TRBV7-8
TGTGCCAGCAGCCACACTAGATTCCAAGAGACCCAGTACTTC
CASSHTRFQETQYF
>TRBJ2-5|-|-|TRBV9
TGTGCCAGCAGCAACCCCCGGGGGACAGCCTACAAAGAGACCCAGTACTTC
CASSNPRGTAYKETQYF
>TRBJ2-1|-|TRBD2|TRBV15
TGTGCCACCAGCAGACGGAGACTAGCGGACCCTTCCCATGAGCAGTTCTTC
CATSRRRLADPSHEQFF
>TRBJ1-4|-|-|TRBV7-9
TGTGCCAGCAGCTTAGAGTCGGGCAGACCGGCAACTAATGAAAAACTGTTTTTT
CASSLESGRPATNEKLFF